This T cell receptor beta chain was found in a study of T-cell reconstitution after alpha-beta-depleted transplantation in children. General study results and limits: It was reported that alpha-beta T cells came from several hundred expanded graft clones (about two months after transplant). Where some patients showed high TCRbeta diversity at day 60, it came from recipient T cells and thymic progenitors that had survived. Most T-cell counts and diversity one year after the transplant came from T cells that were newly produced.

Unique molecular identifiers were incorporated when the TCRbeta library was constructed. TCRdb independently ran MiXCR on the PCR reads; one entry per CDR3 protein. The sample lists 500,000 or so distinct CDR3 sequences, about an eighth occurring once. Remarks on this clonotype: Its specificity is not known.

Per the germline V gene, CDR1 is SGHTA and CDR2 is FQGNSA. J gave up 0 bases and V 6 bases, and 6 bases lay outside the gene matches. CDR3 length: 15 amino acids. The J gene is TRBJ2-7, the V gene TRBV7-2; 9 bases are a match to TRBD2. The sequence was obtained from a female patient aged 2 to 10 who had a stem cell transplant for aplastic anemia, so the T cells may come from the graft donor. This material consisted of PBMCs, mostly from graft donor cells, taken 180 days after TCRalphabeta/CD19-depleted stem cell transplant. The CDR3 nucleotides read TGTGCCAGCAGACCGACTAGCGGACTCTCCTACGAGCAGTACTTC. Amino acids: CASRPTSGLSYEQYF.